This T cell receptor (beta chain) derives from a study of blood T cell repertoires in COVID-19. Turning to this clone: Distinct nucleotide sequences in the sample also encode this CDR3.

Authors' data handling: Estimation of nucleated cell counts relied on the amplification of reference gene primers. This table comes from immunoSEQ multiplex PCR, and its TCRdb copy is limited to in-frame clones, with some not included. The D gene and trimming were derived from the DNA, and the V and J assignments and clone size from that table. This table holds roughly 290,000 clones, around 89% found once. CDR1 and CDR2 from the germline V gene are LNHDA and SQIVND (reference sequence). Trimming at V came to 6 bases and at J to 5 bases, leaving 4 bases not matched to a gene. This CDR3 has 13 amino acids.

This sequence joins TRBV19 and TRBJ2-5, with 9 nucleotides matching TRBD2. The receptor was derived from a man in his thirties or forties with acute or convalescent COVID-19. Input material: peripheral blood. CDR3 nucleotide sequence: TGTGCCAGTAGCCTAGCGGGAAGTGAGACCCAGTACTTC. Translating it yields CASSLAGSETQYF.